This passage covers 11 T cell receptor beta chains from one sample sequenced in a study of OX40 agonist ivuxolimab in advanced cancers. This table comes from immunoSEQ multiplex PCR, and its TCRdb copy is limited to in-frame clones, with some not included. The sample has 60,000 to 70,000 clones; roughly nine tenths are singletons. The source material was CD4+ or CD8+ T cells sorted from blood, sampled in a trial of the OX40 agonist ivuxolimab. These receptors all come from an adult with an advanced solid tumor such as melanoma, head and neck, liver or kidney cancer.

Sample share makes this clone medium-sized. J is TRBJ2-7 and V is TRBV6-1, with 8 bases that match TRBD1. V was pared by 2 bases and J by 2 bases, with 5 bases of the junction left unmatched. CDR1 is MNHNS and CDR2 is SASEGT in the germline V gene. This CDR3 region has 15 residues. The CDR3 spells CASSETDRGPYEQYF. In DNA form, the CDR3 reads TGTGCCAGCAGTGAAACTGACAGGGGCCCCTACGAGCAGTACTTC.

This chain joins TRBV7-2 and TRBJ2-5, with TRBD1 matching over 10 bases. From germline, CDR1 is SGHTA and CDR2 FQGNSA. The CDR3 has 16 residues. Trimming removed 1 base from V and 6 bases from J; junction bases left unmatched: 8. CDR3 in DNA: TGTGCCAGCAGCTTAGGGGACAGGGGAGCTGCGCAGACCCAGTACTTC. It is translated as CASSLGDRGAAQTQYF.

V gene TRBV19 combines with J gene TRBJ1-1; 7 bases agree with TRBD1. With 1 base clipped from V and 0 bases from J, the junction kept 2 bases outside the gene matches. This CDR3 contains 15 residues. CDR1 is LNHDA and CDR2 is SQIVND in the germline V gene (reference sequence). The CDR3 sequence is CASSIGGTVNTEAFF. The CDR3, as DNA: TGTGCCAGTAGTATAGGCGGGACAGTGAACACTGAAGCTTTCTTT.

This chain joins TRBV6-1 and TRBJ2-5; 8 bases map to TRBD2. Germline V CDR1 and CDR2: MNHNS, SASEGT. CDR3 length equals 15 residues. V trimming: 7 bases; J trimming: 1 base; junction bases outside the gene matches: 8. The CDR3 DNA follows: TGTGCCAGCAAGATACTAGCGGTTCTCCAAGAGACCCAGTACTTC. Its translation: CASKILAVLQETQYF.

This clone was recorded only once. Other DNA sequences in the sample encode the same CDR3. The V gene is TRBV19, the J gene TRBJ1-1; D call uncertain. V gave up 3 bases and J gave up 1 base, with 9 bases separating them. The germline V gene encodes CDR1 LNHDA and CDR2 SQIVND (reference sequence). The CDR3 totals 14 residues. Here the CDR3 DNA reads TGTGCCAGTAGTATTTTTCACCAGAACACTGAAGCTTTCTTT. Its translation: CASSIFHQNTEAFF.

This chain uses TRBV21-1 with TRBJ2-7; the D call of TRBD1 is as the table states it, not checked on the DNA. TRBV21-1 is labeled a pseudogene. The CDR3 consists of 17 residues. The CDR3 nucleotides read TGTGCAAGCGGTGGGACCTCCCACAGGGGGCACGTCGGCGAGCAGTACTTC. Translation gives CASGGTSHRGHVGEQYF.

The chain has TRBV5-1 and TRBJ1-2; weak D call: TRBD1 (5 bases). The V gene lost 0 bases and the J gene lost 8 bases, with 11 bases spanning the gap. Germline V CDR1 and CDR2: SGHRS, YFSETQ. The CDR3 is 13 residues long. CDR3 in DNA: TGCGCCAGCAGCTTGGCGGGGACCGGGGGCTACACCTTC. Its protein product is CASSLAGTGGYTF.

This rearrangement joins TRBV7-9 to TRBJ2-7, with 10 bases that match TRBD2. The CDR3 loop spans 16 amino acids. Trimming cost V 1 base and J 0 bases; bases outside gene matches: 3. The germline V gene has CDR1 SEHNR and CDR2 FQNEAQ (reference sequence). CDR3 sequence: CASSLGGLAFSYEQYF. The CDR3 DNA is TGTGCCAGCAGCTTAGGGGGACTAGCGTTCTCCTACGAGCAGTACTTC.

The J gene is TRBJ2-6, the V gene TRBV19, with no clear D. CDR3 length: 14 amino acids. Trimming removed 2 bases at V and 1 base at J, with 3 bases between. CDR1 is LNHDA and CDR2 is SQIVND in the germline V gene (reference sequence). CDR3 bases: TGTGCCAGTAGTATAACGTCTGGGGCCAACGTCCTGACTTTC. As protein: CASSITSGANVLTF.

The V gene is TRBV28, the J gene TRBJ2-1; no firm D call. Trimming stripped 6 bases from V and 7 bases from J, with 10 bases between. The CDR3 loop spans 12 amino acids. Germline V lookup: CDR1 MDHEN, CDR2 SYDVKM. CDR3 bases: TGTGCCAGCAGCTCAGACCGTAATGAGCAGTTCTTC. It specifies CASSSDRNEQFF. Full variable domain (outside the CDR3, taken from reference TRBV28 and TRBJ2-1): DVKVTQSSRYLVKRTGEKVFLECVQDMDHENMFWYRQDPGLGLRLIYFSYDVKMKEKGDIPEGYSVSREKKERFSLILESASTNQTSMYLCASSSDRNEQFFGPGTRLTVL.

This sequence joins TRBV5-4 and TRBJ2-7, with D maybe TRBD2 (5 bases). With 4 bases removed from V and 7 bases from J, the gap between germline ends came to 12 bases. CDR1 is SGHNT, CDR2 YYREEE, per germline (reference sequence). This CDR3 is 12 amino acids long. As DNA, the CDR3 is TGTGCCAGCAGCCCGGACTCGGTGGAGCAGTACTTC. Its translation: CASSPDSVEQYF.